These 10 T cell receptor beta chains share one sample of origin, sequenced in a study of early T cells in non-severe SARS-CoV-2 infection. TCRdb processed the 5' RACE reads anew with MiXCR; each CDR3 protein has one entry. The repertoire consists of about 100,000 distinct CDR3 sequences, with 13% occurring once and the leading ten covering 6% to 7%. Sequenced material: whole blood. The receptors stem from an adult who was a healthcare worker with PCR-confirmed SARS-CoV-2 infection or an uninfected control (not recorded which).

This clonotype has only a few counts. The chain couples TRBV5-1 to TRBJ2-3, with 9 bases lining up with TRBD1. Germline V gene lookup returns CDR1 SGHRS and CDR2 YFSETQ. This CDR3 spans 14 amino acids. V dropped 3 bases and J dropped 5; count of bases not matched to a gene: 4. CDR3 coding DNA: TGCGCCAGCAGCTGGGACAGGGATGAAGATACGCAGTATTTT. Protein sequence: CASSWDRDEDTQYF. The whole variable domain, filled in from reference TRBV5-1 and TRBJ2-3, reads KAGVTQTPRYLIKTRGQQVTLSCSPISGHRSVSWYQQTPGQGLQFLFEYFSETQRNKGNFPGRFSGRQFSNSRSEMNVSTLELGDSALYLCASSWDRDEDTQYFGPGTRLTVL.

The sample holds a few counts of this clonotype. The rearrangement links TRBV14 to TRBJ2-2; possible D gene TRBD1, 7 bases. Germline loops: CDR1 SGHDN, CDR2 FVKESK. The CDR3 length is 16 residues. The V end was cut by 4 bases, the J end by 3 bases, with 15 bases between. The DNA of the CDR3 is TGTGCCAGCAGCCCATACAGGGGAGGCGACACCGGGGAGCTGTTTTTT. Its translation: CASSPYRGGDTGELFF.

This clonotype showed up just once. V gene TRBV29-1 combines with J gene TRBJ2-1; unclear D gene. The CDR3 contains 10 residues. The germline gives CDR1 SQVTM, CDR2 ANQGSEA. The germline V and J ends were trimmed by 4 bases and 6 bases, with 4 bases remaining between them. The CDR3, as DNA: TGCAGCGTTGGTCGCAATGAGCAGTTCTTC. It codes for CSVGRNEQFF.

This clonotype has ten or more counts. This chain connects TRBV4-1 to TRBJ2-1; TRBD1 aligns across 9 bases. The CDR3 totals 15 residues. Trimming took 8 bases from V and 6 from J; bases not matched to a gene: 11. Germline V gene data show CDR1 as MGHRA and CDR2 as YSYEKL. CDR3 coding DNA: TGCGCCAGCTCGGGACAGGGAAGGGATAGCAATGAGCAGTTCTTC. Amino acids: CASSGQGRDSNEQFF.

This clonotype occurred once. V usage is TRBV11-2 and J usage is TRBJ2-3; 13 nucleotides line up with TRBD2. The V gene's germline CDR1 is SGHAT and CDR2 FQNNGV. Trimming removed 7 bases from V and 6 bases from J; junction bases left unmatched: 7. CDR3 size: 15 residues. CDR3 in DNA: TGTGCCAGCACCCACGGGACTAGCGGGATTGATACGCAGTATTTT. The encoded protein is CASTHGTSGIDTQYF.

The CDR3 coding sequence is TGCGCCAGCAGTTCAGGGGTTTTGGACGAGCAGTACTTC. This encodes CASSSGVLDEQYF. This rearrangement joins TRBV5-1 to TRBJ2-7; weak D call: TRBD1 (6 bases). V was trimmed by 5 bases and J by 5 bases, leaving 14 bases between them. This CDR3 has 13 residues. Looked up from germline, CDR1 is SGHRS and CDR2 is YFSETQ.

CDR3 in amino acids: CSARVLQRTSEVNEQFF. The CDR3 bases are TGCAGTGCTAGAGTACTACAGAGGACTAGCGAGGTCAATGAGCAGTTCTTC. The J gene is TRBJ2-1, the V gene TRBV20-1, with 9 nucleotides matching TRBD2. V shed 1 base, J shed 6 bases, and the junction held 13 bases outside the gene matches. Per germline, CDR1 DFQATT and CDR2 SNEGSKA (reference sequence). The CDR3 runs to 17 residues.

The CDR3 loop reads CASSIGLLPTLPYYGYTF. The CDR3 DNA is TGTGCCAGTAGTATCGGACTACTCCCTACCCTTCCCTACTATGGCTACACCTTC. V usage is TRBV19 and J usage is TRBJ1-2, with unresolved D. With 3 bases removed from V and 3 bases from J, the gap between germline ends came to 23 bases. The CDR3 consists of 18 residues. Germline assignment: CDR1 LNHDA and CDR2 SQIVND (reference sequence). Full variable domain (missing parts from reference TRBV19 and TRBJ1-2): DGGITQSPKYLFRKEGQNVTLSCEQNLNHDAMYWYRQDPGQGLRLIYYSQIVNDFQKGDIAEGYSVSREKKESFPLTVTSAQKNPTAFYLCASSIGLLPTLPYYGYTFGSGTRLTVV.

CDR3 in DNA: TGCAGTGCGGGACTAGCGGGGATGGGGGATACGCAGTATTTT. Translated: CSAGLAGMGDTQYF. The chain has TRBV20-1 and TRBJ2-3, with 13 bases aligning to TRBD2. V shed 6 bases, J shed 6 bases, and the junction held 6 bases outside the gene matches. Per the germline V gene, CDR1 is DFQATT and CDR2 is SNEGSKA (reference sequence). The CDR3 runs to 14 residues.

The chain uses TRBV28 and TRBJ2-7; 9 nucleotides agree with TRBD2. The germline V gene encodes CDR1 MDHEN and CDR2 SYDVKM. This CDR3 is built from 14 residues. The junction had 6 bases not matched to a gene; V was cut back by 6 bases and J by 3 bases. The CDR3 here is CASRAGTSNYEQYF. CDR3 DNA sequence: TGTGCCAGCAGAGCCGGGACTAGCAACTACGAGCAGTACTTC.